This TCR beta chain comes out of a study of T cell repertoires in cytomegalovirus infection (dated by TCRdb to between 2018 and 2021). For context, the study as a whole: Peptide stimulations targeted recently identified HLA-C-restricted CMV epitopes, whose presentation resists viral immunomodulation, together with well-studied HLA-B-restricted epitopes. Donor HLA type was relevant to the analysis, as public TCR beta signatures indicated carriage of CMV infection together with the matching HLA type. Beyond this particular receptor, the publication reports: Carriers of CMV infection plus the relevant HLA type were discriminated by the cumulative frequency of public TCR beta family members in the study cohort and in an independent roughly 400-donor cohort. The ex vivo response was dominated by HLA-C-restricted CMV-specific TCR beta clonotypes, which also provided the single most frequent clonotype in two of eight donors.

This specimen's treatment or condition label, interpreted: in vitro stimulation with specific CMV peptide epitopes to enrich CMV-specific T cells. Details on this clonotype: Its antigen specificity is not known. No quality values exist for individual bases; no much larger clone is one base distant.

The instrument given in TCRdb is Illumina HiSeq 1500. The public reads were reprocessed in TCRdb via fastp at Q25 and MiXCR, keeping in-frame beta chains. CDR3 protein duplicates are merged, each entry listing the most common genes and DNA. The sample has a few hundred thousand distinct CDR3 sequences on record, roughly 42% of them singletons. 48% of the sample belongs to the ten largest clones. Including the terminal cysteine and phenylalanine, the CDR3 comprises 15 residues. Just the 45-base CDR3 DNA is kept, in frame starting at base 1. Trimming costs V 5 bases and J 3 bases, and their ends lie 15 bases apart. CDR1 MNHEY and CDR2 SVGAGI are derived from the germline V gene.

The TCR was taken from a human donor in good health (CMV status not recorded). Some clones in this sample may be carry-over from other donors' samples. The chain links TRBV6-5 with TRBJ2-3; TRBD2 is possibly the D segment (5 matching bases). Sequences were derived from cultured PBMCs, sampled from culture after CMV antigen stimulation. The DNA sequence follows: TGTGCCAGCAGTCTCGGGGATTGGAGAACAGATACGCAGTATTTT. Translation gives CASSLGDWRTDTQYF.